The 27 T cell receptor beta chains listed next were all sequenced from one sample in a study of T cell responses to AZD1222 COVID-19 vaccine (dated by TCRdb to the early 2020s). Library creation used the immunoSEQ multiplex PCR assay. The source is immuneACCESS, and TCRdb retained only in-frame sequences with V and J called. Part of the clones is not carried over; for the studies checked, unresolved V genes explain less than half of this, and the remainder is unexplained. This sample gives 75,000 to 100,000 clones in total; around 91% of them show up just once. The ten largest make up approximately 9.1% of the sample. The time point label here, explained by the study, means: baseline before first vaccination. Sample: peripheral blood, taken on day 0 of AZD1222 vaccination. The receptors derive from an adult in good health.

The gene calls are TRBV7-8 and TRBJ1-6; unclear D gene. Looked up from germline, CDR1 is SGHVS and CDR2 is FQNEAQ. Trimming pared 1 base from V and 2 bases from J, leaving 9 bases between. This CDR3 is built from 16 residues. The CDR3 region has the DNA TGTGCCAGCAGCTTAGGAGAGAAAGCCTATAATTCACCCCTCCACTTT. It translates to CASSLGEKAYNSPLHF.

The chain employs TRBV7-2 and TRBJ1-4, with TRBD1 identical over 7 bases. V was clipped by 6 bases and J by 3 bases; unmatched bases: 7. This CDR3 is built from 15 residues. The germline V gene encodes CDR1 SGHTA and CDR2 FQGNSA. The CDR3 is CASREPGGSNEKLFF. The CDR3 region has the DNA TGTGCCAGCAGGGAACCAGGGGGGTCTAATGAAAAACTGTTTTTT.

This clone has more than one count but fewer than ten. The J gene is TRBJ1-4, the V gene TRBV3-1 (or the pseudogene TRBV3-2); TRBD1 agrees at 12 bases. There are 15 residues in the CDR3. Germline V gives CDR1 LGHDT, CDR2 YNNKEL (reference sequence). With V trimmed by 1 base and J by 6 bases, 0 bases remained unmatched. The CDR3 spells CASSQGDRGHEKLFF. Written as DNA, the CDR3 is TGTGCCAGCAGCCAAGGGGACAGGGGGCATGAAAAACTGTTTTTT.

CDR3 in DNA: TGTGCCAGCACAAGGACGCCTACCGGGGAGCTGTTTTTT. As protein: CASTRTPTGELFF. The chain combines TRBV27 with TRBJ2-2; D not resolved. The CDR3 has 13 residues. The V end lost 7 bases, the J end lost 5 bases, and 11 bases lay between the germline ends. CDR1 MNHEY and CDR2 SMNVEV come from the germline V gene (reference sequence).

The chain couples TRBV5-1 to TRBJ1-4; TRBD1 matches 9 bases. The ends lost 4 bases at V and 7 bases at J; junction bases unmatched: 5. This CDR3 region has 14 residues. Germline V gives CDR1 SGHRS, CDR2 YFSETQ. The CDR3 sequence: CASSTQGAPEKLFF. CDR3 nucleotide sequence: TGCGCCAGCAGCACACAGGGGGCGCCTGAAAAACTGTTTTTT.

The V call is TRBV5-1, the J call TRBJ1-5; TRBD1 agrees at 7 bases. The V and J ends lost 3 bases and 4 bases, in that order; junction bases with no gene match: 10. There are 16 residues in the CDR3. Germline loops: CDR1 SGHRS, CDR2 YFSETQ. The CDR3 region has the DNA TGCGCCAGCAGCTGGCCCCGGGACAGCGGGAATCAGCCCCAGCATTTT. Protein sequence: CASSWPRDSGNQPQHF.

The rearrangement joins TRBV6-5 to TRBJ2-5, with a tentative D call TRBD2 (6 bases). Germline V gives CDR1 MNHEY, CDR2 SVGAGI. The length of the CDR3 is 14 residues. Deletions cut 5 bases from V and 4 bases from J, with 14 bases between. CDR3 DNA sequence: TGTGCCAGCAGTCCACTCGGAGGGGCAGAGACCCAGTACTTC. Amino acids: CASSPLGGAETQYF.

The rearrangement uses TRBV12-3 or TRBV12-4 and TRBJ2-2; TRBD2 agrees at 7 bases. The CDR3 runs to 12 residues. V lost 6 bases and J lost 13; bases outside the gene matches: 8. CDR3 coding DNA: TGTGCCAGCAGGTTGGGGGGGAGTGGGCTGTTTTTT. Its protein is CASRLGGSGLFF.

The chain combines TRBV5-1 with TRBJ2-2, with a tentative D call TRBD1 (5 bases). Per germline, CDR1 SGHRS and CDR2 YFSETQ. V dropped 4 bases and J dropped 5 bases, with 12 bases sitting between them. This CDR3 has 14 residues. The CDR3 region has the DNA TGCGCCAGCAGCAGCGCAGGGTTAACCGGGGAGCTGTTTTTT. This codes for CASSSAGLTGELFF.

The chain links TRBV18 to TRBJ1-2; D is ambiguous. Trimming stripped 3 bases from V and 8 bases from J, with 19 bases between. Looked up from germline, CDR1 is KGHSH and CDR2 is LQKENI. This CDR3 is built from 15 residues. This chain's CDR3 is CASSPSEDVVIGYTF. The CDR3 nucleotides read TGTGCCAGCTCACCCTCCGAGGACGTAGTGATCGGCTACACCTTC. The full variable domain, with the rest looked up from reference TRBV18 and TRBJ1-2, is NAGVMQNPRHLVRRRGQEARLRCSPMKGHSHVYWYRQLPEEGLKFMVYLQKENIIDESGMPKERFSAEFPKEGPSILRIQQVVRGDSAAYFCASSPSEDVVIGYTFGSGTRLTVV.

The V gene is TRBV30, the J gene TRBJ1-1; the D gene is possibly TRBD1 (6 bases). The germline V and J ends were trimmed by 5 bases and 1 base, with 8 bases remaining between them. The CDR3 has 12 amino acids. CDR1 is GTSNPN and CDR2 is SVGIG in the germline V gene (reference sequence). The CDR3 DNA reads as TGTGCCTGGGGACAGACGAACACTGAAGCTTTCTTT. Residues: CAWGQTNTEAFF.

The chain has TRBV9 and TRBJ1-3, with a weak D call TRBD1 (6 bases). Germline V CDR1 and CDR2: SGDLS, YYNGEE. The ends were cut back, 3 bases at V and 5 bases at J, with 9 bases in the middle. This CDR3 has 13 residues. CDR3 coding DNA: TGTGCCAGCAGCGAGGGGGGTAGAAACACCATATATTTT. Protein: CASSEGGRNTIYF.

V gene TRBV2 combines with J gene TRBJ2-1; 11 bases map to TRBD2. This CDR3 contains 15 residues. CDR1 is SNHLY, CDR2 FYNNEI, per germline. The J segment lost 7 bases and the V segment lost 6 bases, leaving 8 bases of the junction unmatched. CDR3 loop: CASRRDSGGVNEQFF. The CDR3 DNA reads TGTGCCAGCAGGAGGGATAGCGGGGGGGTTAATGAGCAGTTCTTC.

The chain uses TRBV5-8 and TRBJ1-5; a possible D gene is TRBD1 (5 bases). CDR1 SGHTS and CDR2 YDEGEE come from the germline V gene. The ends were cut back, 4 bases at V and 7 bases at J, with 18 bases in the middle. The CDR3 extends over 15 amino acids. The CDR3 protein is CASSHYSPGTQPQHF. CDR3 coding DNA: TGTGCCAGCAGCCATTATTCCCCGGGGACCCAGCCCCAGCATTTT.

V usage is TRBV6-5 and J usage is TRBJ1-2; 8 bases agree with TRBD1. Germline CDR1 and CDR2: MNHEY and SVGAGI. CDR3 length: 15 residues. J gave up 4 bases and V 3 bases, and 7 bases lay outside the gene matches. The CDR3 here is CASSYSGQGSYGYTF. DNA for the CDR3: TGTGCCAGCAGTTATTCTGGACAGGGCTCCTATGGCTACACCTTC.

The gene calls are TRBV5-1 and TRBJ2-6; TRBD1 agrees at 9 bases. Trimming at V came to 4 bases and at J to 2 bases, leaving 13 bases not matched to a gene. This CDR3 is 19 amino acids long. Germline CDR1 is SGHRS and CDR2 is YFSETQ. Here the CDR3 reads CASSLTPITGGPGANVLTF. The CDR3 DNA reads TGCGCCAGCAGCCTTACCCCGATAACAGGGGGCCCTGGGGCCAACGTCCTGACTTTC. The full variable domain, completed using reference TRBV5-1 and TRBJ2-6, is KAGVTQTPRYLIKTRGQQVTLSCSPISGHRSVSWYQQTPGQGLQFLFEYFSETQRNKGNFPGRFSGRQFSNSRSEMNVSTLELGDSALYLCASSLTPITGGPGANVLTFGAGSRLTVL.

The sample holds one count of this clone. J is TRBJ2-7 and V is TRBV5-1, with D perhaps TRBD1 or TRBD2 (6 bases each). The CDR3 is 14 residues long. V was trimmed by 4 bases and J by 7 bases, leaving 18 bases between them. Germline CDR1 SGHRS, CDR2 YFSETQ. The CDR3 is CASSQGTPAGEQYF. The CDR3 nucleotides are TGCGCCAGCAGCCAGGGGACGCCCGCGGGGGAGCAGTACTTC.

J is TRBJ1-2 and V is TRBV13; TRBD1 is a possible D gene (6 bases). The CDR3 has 14 amino acids. Looked up from germline, CDR1 is PRHDT and CDR2 is FYEKMQ (reference sequence). V lost 5 bases to trimming and J lost 4 bases, with 14 bases between them. CDR3: CASSQGGGIYGYTF. Here the CDR3 DNA reads TGTGCCAGCAGCCAAGGGGGAGGTATCTATGGCTACACCTTC.

This clone turned up a few times. This chain joins TRBV29-1 and TRBJ1-4; 9 nucleotides align to TRBD1. V gave up 1 base and J gave up 6 bases; unmatched junction bases: 0. There are 13 residues in the CDR3. Germline CDR1 SQVTM, CDR2 ANQGSEA. DNA for the CDR3: TGCAGCGTTGAAGGGACAGGGGATGAAAAACTGTTTTTT. Protein: CSVEGTGDEKLFF.

This sequence joins TRBV9 and TRBJ1-2, with TRBD1 matching 7 bases. V lost 0 bases and J lost 1; bases outside the gene matches: 12. This CDR3 has 18 residues. Per germline, CDR1 SGDLS and CDR2 YYNGEE. DNA of the CDR3: TGTGCCAGCAGCGTAGATCCCCTTCGGGCAGGGGGTAACTATGGCTACACCTTC. Its translation is CASSVDPLRAGGNYGYTF.

This chain links TRBV9 with TRBJ2-3; TRBD2 might be the D (5 bases). V lost 0 bases and J 4 bases, leaving 9 bases between the germline ends. Germline lookup yields CDR1 SGDLS and CDR2 YYNGEE. The CDR3 has 14 residues. DNA for the CDR3: TGTGCCAGCAGCGTAGGGGCGGGCGCAGATACGCAGTATTTT. Translated, it gives CASSVGAGADTQYF.

This chain uses TRBV4-3 with TRBJ1-1; no reliable D call. CDR3 length: 13 residues. CDR1 is LGHNA and CDR2 is YSLEER in the germline V gene. Trimming cost V 0 bases and J 9 bases, with 11 bases left between them. This CDR3 reads CASSQELTRQAFF. The DNA of the CDR3 is TGCGCCAGCAGCCAAGAACTCACCCGGCAAGCTTTCTTT.

This clone was observed a single time. V gene TRBV4-3 combines with J gene TRBJ2-1, with D perhaps matching TRBD2 (6 bases). The CDR3 is made up of 14 amino acids. Germline CDR1 LGHNA, CDR2 YSLEER. V lost 1 base and J 7 bases, leaving 11 bases between the germline ends. The CDR3 is CASSQGGGRNEQFF. DNA for the CDR3: TGCGCCAGCAGCCAAGGGGGAGGTCGGAATGAGCAGTTCTTC.

This chain links TRBV6-2 or TRBV6-3 with TRBJ1-5; maybe TRBD1 (5 bases). Trimming removed 6 bases from V and 3 bases from J, with 18 bases in between. Germline assignment: CDR1 MNHEY and CDR2 SVGEGT. This CDR3 region has 16 residues. The CDR3 coding sequence is TGTGCCAGCAGACCTTCGGGGGGGTCGGCCAATCAGCCCCAGCATTTT. It codes for CASRPSGGSANQPQHF.

This clone was seen a single time. The rearrangement uses TRBV7-9 and TRBJ1-5, with TRBD1 as a possible D gene (6 bases). Germline CDR1 SEHNR, CDR2 FQNEAQ (reference sequence). CDR3 length equals 15 residues. Deletions cut 5 bases from V and 3 bases from J, with 14 bases between. CDR3 nucleotide sequence: TGTGCCAGCAGCCCAACAGGGAATCCCAATCAGCCCCAGCATTTT. Protein sequence: CASSPTGNPNQPQHF.

This clone was observed a handful of times. CDR3 protein: CASSWGYTQNTEAFF. The CDR3 nucleotides are TGTGCCAGCAGTTGGGGTTACACGCAGAACACTGAAGCTTTCTTT. The genes are TRBV6-5 and TRBJ1-1; D uncertain. The V and J ends lost 4 bases and 1 base respectively, with 13 bases between them. The CDR3 runs 15 residues. Germline assignment: CDR1 MNHEY and CDR2 SVGAGI.

The chain recombines TRBV13 with TRBJ2-7; 9 nucleotides match TRBD1. Trimming cost V 5 bases and J 2 bases; bases outside gene matches: 4. Germline-derived CDR1 and CDR2 are PRHDT and FYEKMQ (reference sequence). CDR3 length: 14 amino acids. The CDR3: CASSPRQGAYEQYF. The CDR3 nucleotides are TGTGCCAGCAGCCCCCGACAGGGGGCCTACGAGCAGTACTTC.